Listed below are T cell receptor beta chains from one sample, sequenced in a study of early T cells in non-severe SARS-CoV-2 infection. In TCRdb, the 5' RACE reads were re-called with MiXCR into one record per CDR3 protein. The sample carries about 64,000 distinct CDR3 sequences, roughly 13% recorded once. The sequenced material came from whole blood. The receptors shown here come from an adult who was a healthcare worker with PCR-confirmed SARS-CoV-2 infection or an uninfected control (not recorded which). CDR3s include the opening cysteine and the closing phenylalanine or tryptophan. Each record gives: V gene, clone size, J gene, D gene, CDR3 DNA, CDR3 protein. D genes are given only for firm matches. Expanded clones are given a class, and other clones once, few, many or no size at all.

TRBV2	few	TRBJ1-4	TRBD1	TGTGCCAGCAGTCCAACCCGGGGGGACAGTGAAAAACTGTTTTTT	CASSPTRGDSEKLFF
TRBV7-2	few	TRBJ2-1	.	TGTGCCAGCAGCTTAGCTTTGAGCAATGAGCAGTTCTTC	CASSLALSNEQFF
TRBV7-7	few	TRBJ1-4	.	TGTGCCAGCAGCAGGGGTGGTAATGAAAAACTGTTTTTT	CASSRGGNEKLFF
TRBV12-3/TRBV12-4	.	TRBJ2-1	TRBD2	TGTGCCAGCAGTCGACTAGCGGGGGACTACAATGAGCAGTTCTTC	CASSRLAGDYNEQFF
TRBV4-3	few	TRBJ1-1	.	TGCGCCAGCAGCCCATTGCAGGAAGGCACTGAAGCTTTCTTT	CASSPLQEGTEAFF
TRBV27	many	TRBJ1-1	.	TGTGCCAGCAGTGGTGGCCCTGAAGCTTTCTTT	CASSGGPEAFF
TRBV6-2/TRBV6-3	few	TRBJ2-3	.	TGTGCCAGCAGCCTGGGACTGCCCTCCACAGATACGCAGTATTTT	CASSLGLPSTDTQYF
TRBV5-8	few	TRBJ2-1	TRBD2	TGTGCCAGCAGCTTAGCGGGGGGTTTTAATGAGCAGTTCTTC	CASSLAGGFNEQFF
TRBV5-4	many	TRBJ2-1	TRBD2	TGTGCCAGCAGTTCCGGGGGGACCAATTACAATGAGCAGTTCTTC	CASSSGGTNYNEQFF
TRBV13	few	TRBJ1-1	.	TGTGCCAGCAGCCTGCGGGGACGGAGCGGCACTGAAGCTTTCTTT	CASSLRGRSGTEAFF
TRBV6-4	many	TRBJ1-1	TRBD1	TGTGCCAGCAGTGAGTCGAGGGACAGGGTGACTGAAGCTTTCTTT	CASSESRDRVTEAFF
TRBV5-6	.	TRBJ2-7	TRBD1	TGTGCCAGCAGCGCCACAGGGGACGAGCAGTACTTC	CASSATGDEQYF
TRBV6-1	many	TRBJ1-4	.	TGTGCCAGCAGTGAAGGATCGGAAAAACTGTTTTTT	CASSEGSEKLFF
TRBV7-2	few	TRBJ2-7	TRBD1	TGTGCCAGCAGCTTAGCCCCGGGACAGGGGGCATACGAGCAGTACTTC	CASSLAPGQGAYEQYF
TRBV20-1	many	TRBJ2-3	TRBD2	TGCAGTGCCGCCCCCTTCGGGGGGGCCAAAGATACGCAGTATTTT	CSAAPFGGAKDTQYF
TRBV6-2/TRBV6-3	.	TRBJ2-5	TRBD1	TGTGCCAGCAGTTACCAGCAGGGGGTCGCATGGGAGACCCAGTACTTC	CASSYQQGVAWETQYF
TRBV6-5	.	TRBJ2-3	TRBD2	TGTGCCAGCAGTTCAGATCGCGTAGCGGGAGCCACAGATACGCAGTATTTT	CASSSDRVAGATDTQYF
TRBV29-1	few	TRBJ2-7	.	TGCAGCGTCCGAGCCCAGGACGAGCAGTACTTC	CSVRAQDEQYF
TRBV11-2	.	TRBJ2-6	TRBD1	TGTGCCAGCAGCCCCAGGGACAGGAAAATCTCTGGGGCCAACGTCCTGACTTTC	CASSPRDRKISGANVLTF
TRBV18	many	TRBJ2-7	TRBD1	TGTGCCAGCTCACAGACCGGGACAGGGAGCGAGCAGTACTTC	CASSQTGTGSEQYF
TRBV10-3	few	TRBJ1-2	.	TGTGCCATCAGGGCAGGGGACAACTATGGCTACACCTTC	CAIRAGDNYGYTF
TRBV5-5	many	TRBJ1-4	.	TGTGCCAGCAGCGGCGGACGGGCAACTAATGAAAAACTGTTTTTT	CASSGGRATNEKLFF
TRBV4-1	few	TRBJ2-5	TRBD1	TGCGCCAGCAGCCAAGACCCGCGACAGGGCTTAGAGACCCAGTACTTC	CASSQDPRQGLETQYF
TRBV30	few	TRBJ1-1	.	TGTGCCTGGAGCCCCGAATACACTGAAGCTTTCTTT	CAWSPEYTEAFF